This is a list of T cell receptor beta chains from one sample in a study of T cell responses to AZD1222 COVID-19 vaccine. Clones were sequenced by immunoSEQ multiplex PCR, and TCRdb holds only the in-frame ones, with some missing. The sample carries approximately 140,000 clones, around nine tenths recorded once. This specimen was peripheral blood, taken on day 0 of AZD1222 vaccination. The receptors originated from an adult in good health. CDR3s leave out the opening cysteine and the closing phenylalanine or tryptophan. Each record gives: J gene, V gene, CDR3 protein.

>TRBJ1-1|TRBV19
ASSRGRTEAF
>TRBJ1-5|TRBV7-2
ASSLEYNQPQH
>TRBJ2-3|TRBV5-6
ASSLEAAYSTDTQY
>TRBJ2-2|TRBV25-1
AIRTGCSGELF
>TRBJ1-2|TRBV29-1
SVVREGIGGYT
>TRBJ2-6|TRBV5-8
ASSHGRRSGANVLT
>TRBJ2-5|TRBV27
ASSLGGGLEETQY
>TRBJ2-3|TRBV10-3
ASRTGGANTQY
>TRBJ2-5|TRBV6-5
ASSSAGSYQETQY
>TRBJ1-1|TRBV2
ASSGSSGLLEAF
>TRBJ1-2|TRBV28
ASSLNRGPNYGYT
>TRBJ2-3|TRBV18
ASTGRRTDTQY
>TRBJ2-5|TRBV3-1/TRBV3-2
ASSQDSPATQY
>TRBJ2-7|TRBV24-1
ATSDSKGQGLTEQY
>TRBJ2-1|TRBV12-5
ASGWRDSNEQF
>TRBJ2-5|TRBV24-1
ATSDPTGGETQY
>TRBJ2-1|TRBV9
ASSVAGLNEQF
>TRBJ1-6|TRBV7-2
ASSLAGTDNSPLH
>TRBJ2-1|TRBV6-5
ASRNSGNNEQF
>TRBJ2-3|TRBV19
ASSLGSTDTQY
>TRBJ1-6|TRBV7-9
ASSQRRGDSSNSPLH
>TRBJ2-7|TRBV28
ASSLLAIEKEAWGEQY
>TRBJ1-5|TRBV27
ASSLGWQGGQPQH
>TRBJ1-1|TRBV4-2
ASSQGDRLLTEAF
>TRBJ2-1|TRBV3-1/TRBV3-2
ASSQVDEQF
>TRBJ2-2|TRBV19
ASSIAPGELF
>TRBJ1-1|TRBV28
ASSQPGAYTEAF
>TRBJ2-7|TRBV6-2/TRBV6-3
ASSVTGNYEQY
>TRBJ1-4|TRBV6-5
ASSPGTVTNEKLF
>TRBJ2-7|TRBV19
ASSPGVPYEQY
>TRBJ1-1|TRBV5-1
ASSLGEAFEAF
>TRBJ1-1|TRBV6-2/TRBV6-3
ASSYSRISTEAF
>TRBJ2-7|TRBV5-6
ASSMGASYEQY
>TRBJ2-7|TRBV19
ASTLGLSYEQY
>TRBJ1-2|TRBV5-4
ASSLDRGHGYT
>TRBJ2-4|TRBV5-5
ASSPRTSGGAQNIQY
>TRBJ2-7|TRBV9
ASGPSARDEQY
>TRBJ2-7|TRBV5-1
ASSSGTGRVYEQY
>TRBJ1-1|TRBV7-3
ASSLQMNTEAF
>TRBJ1-5|TRBV6-5
ASGAAGMGNQPQH
>TRBJ2-5|TRBV6-5
ASHPLPGTETQY
>TRBJ1-1|TRBV13
ASSSQGHGEAF
>TRBJ2-7|TRBV19
ASKARGEWYEQY
>TRBJ2-3|TRBV5-4
ASSQERRGDTQY
>TRBJ2-1|TRBV7-3
ASSLTGLAGAVDEQF
>TRBJ2-7|TRBV5-1
ASSLGGERRPYEQY
>TRBJ2-1|TRBV19
ASSIDRYEQF
>TRBJ2-1|TRBV12-5
ASGWEGESGNEQF
>TRBJ2-1|TRBV7-3
ASSPRGASDEQF
>TRBJ2-7|TRBV7-2
ASSLELDILSSYEQY
>TRBJ1-2|TRBV11-2
ASSFSQSQGRGYGYT
>TRBJ2-3|TRBV6-5
ASGRGTTDTQY
>TRBJ1-5|TRBV6-1
ASSEYGMAGQPQH
>TRBJ2-3|TRBV18
ASSPGLERDRTQY
>TRBJ2-7|TRBV7-2
ASRPQHSYEQY